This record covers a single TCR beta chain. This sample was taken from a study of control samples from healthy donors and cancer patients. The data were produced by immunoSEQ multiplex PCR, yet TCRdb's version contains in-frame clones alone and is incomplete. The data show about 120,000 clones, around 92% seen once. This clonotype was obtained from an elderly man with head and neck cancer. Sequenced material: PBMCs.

The CDR3 loop is CASSRSGSTYNEQFF. The DNA for the CDR3 is TGTGCCAGCAGCCGTAGCGGGAGTACCTACAATGAGCAGTTCTTC. The V call is TRBV27, the J call TRBJ2-1; the match to TRBD2 covers 9 bases. Trimming took 6 bases from V and 2 from J; bases not matched to a gene: 5. This CDR3 has 15 amino acids. The germline V gene encodes CDR1 MNHEY and CDR2 SMNVEV (reference sequence).